This is a list of T cell receptor beta chains from one sample in a study of cytomegalovirus exposure and HLA in healthy donors. Measured with immunoSEQ multiplex PCR; TCRdb has only the in-frame clones, and not every one. The data show about 170,000 clones, 82% seen once. The sample taken for sequencing was PBMCs. Receptors were obtained from a girl under 18 in good health and CMV-seropositive. Each CDR3 is given without its conserved first and last residue. Fields, in order: V gene, J gene, CDR3 protein.

v_gene: TRBV28
j_gene: TRBJ2-7
CDR3aa: ASSLTPSGGYEQY

v_gene: TRBV27
j_gene: TRBJ2-5
CDR3aa: ASISGGAETQY

v_gene: TRBV6-1
j_gene: TRBJ2-7
CDR3aa: ASSLNLQGNEQY

v_gene: TRBV4-1
j_gene: TRBJ1-1
CDR3aa: ASSPLGAGGKAF

v_gene: TRBV2
j_gene: TRBJ1-3
CDR3aa: ASSEGPSSGNTIY

v_gene: TRBV29-1
j_gene: TRBJ2-7
CDR3aa: SVEGGRGGAEQY

v_gene: TRBV10-3
j_gene: TRBJ2-5
CDR3aa: AISQTDQETQY

v_gene: TRBV6-5
j_gene: TRBJ2-1
CDR3aa: ASSYSVVANEQF

v_gene: TRBV25-1
j_gene: TRBJ2-7
CDR3aa: ASSIAGGYEQY

v_gene: TRBV20-1
j_gene: TRBJ2-7
CDR3aa: SARIDSEQY

v_gene: TRBV5-1
j_gene: TRBJ1-3
CDR3aa: ASSLGGRGNTIY

v_gene: TRBV5-4
j_gene: TRBJ1-1
CDR3aa: ASSPRTEYTEAF

v_gene: TRBV6-4
j_gene: TRBJ2-1
CDR3aa: ASSDWSGDNEQF

v_gene: TRBV6-4
j_gene: TRBJ1-2
CDR3aa: ASSDPFYGYT

v_gene: TRBV5-4
j_gene: TRBJ2-7
CDR3aa: ASSRDRASYEQY

v_gene: TRBV29-1
j_gene: TRBJ2-1
CDR3aa: SVGEGNEQF

v_gene: TRBV11-2
j_gene: TRBJ2-5
CDR3aa: ASSLEQGHYQETQY

v_gene: TRBV4-3
j_gene: TRBJ1-1
CDR3aa: ASSQDPTWTEAF

v_gene: TRBV14
j_gene: TRBJ1-1
CDR3aa: ASSPRQGPGEAF

v_gene: TRBV5-4
j_gene: TRBJ1-4
CDR3aa: ASSLGTGGRKLF

v_gene: TRBV6-5
j_gene: TRBJ2-1
CDR3aa: ASSQSGGPYNEQF

v_gene: TRBV28
j_gene: TRBJ1-5
CDR3aa: ASSSSGEFRDSNQPQH

v_gene: TRBV7-9
j_gene: TRBJ1-1
CDR3aa: ASSLVVGGNTEAF

v_gene: TRBV7-8
j_gene: TRBJ2-1
CDR3aa: ASSPAGTNNEQF

v_gene: TRBV2
j_gene: TRBJ2-2
CDR3aa: ASSYAVNTGELF

v_gene: TRBV28
j_gene: TRBJ2-2
CDR3aa: ASTELAGANTGELF

v_gene: TRBV12-1
j_gene: TRBJ1-5
CDR3aa: ASSFAPRDRGVSNQPQH

v_gene: TRBV19
j_gene: TRBJ1-5
CDR3aa: ASSTGLNQPQH

v_gene: TRBV28
j_gene: TRBJ2-3
CDR3aa: ASSLMGLAETDTQY

v_gene: TRBV28
j_gene: TRBJ2-1
CDR3aa: ASSFRGSNEQF

v_gene: TRBV7-9
j_gene: TRBJ2-5
CDR3aa: ASSSHRDYQETQY

v_gene: TRBV7-9
j_gene: TRBJ2-1
CDR3aa: ASNPSGRSYNEQF

v_gene: TRBV10-1
j_gene: TRBJ2-2
CDR3aa: ASSETSGGGTGELF

v_gene: TRBV29-1
j_gene: TRBJ1-2
CDR3aa: SVEGDRGFSNYGYT

v_gene: TRBV11-2
j_gene: TRBJ2-3
CDR3aa: ASSLDGGTSGTDTQY

v_gene: TRBV5-1
j_gene: TRBJ2-7
CDR3aa: ASSLVPSGTVSYEQY

v_gene: TRBV23-1
j_gene: TRBJ1-5
CDR3aa: ASKEWADNQPQH

v_gene: TRBV5-4
j_gene: TRBJ2-1
CDR3aa: ASSSPGTSGGREQF

v_gene: TRBV18
j_gene: TRBJ2-2
CDR3aa: ASSPGTPKNTGELF

v_gene: TRBV6-1
j_gene: TRBJ2-1
CDR3aa: ASSEALAGGPYNEQF

v_gene: TRBV7-9
j_gene: TRBJ2-7
CDR3aa: ASSFGTRAPYEQY

v_gene: TRBV6-4
j_gene: TRBJ2-7
CDR3aa: ASTGTLGTGDNEQY

v_gene: TRBV2
j_gene: TRBJ1-1
CDR3aa: ASSDVSGQGAKNTEAF

v_gene: TRBV2
j_gene: TRBJ1-2
CDR3aa: ASRGGRARHYGYT

v_gene: TRBV19
j_gene: TRBJ2-1
CDR3aa: ASSIDRRLAGFRNEQF

v_gene: TRBV30
j_gene: TRBJ1-5
CDR3aa: ASGPGISNQPQH

v_gene: TRBV2
j_gene: TRBJ2-7
CDR3aa: ASSEGLAGITYEQY

v_gene: TRBV29-1
j_gene: TRBJ2-5
CDR3aa: SVTTGSETQY

v_gene: TRBV7-3
j_gene: TRBJ2-1
CDR3aa: ASSVGLAGDYNEQF

v_gene: TRBV28
j_gene: TRBJ2-7
CDR3aa: ASHHPGTVLEQY

v_gene: TRBV2
j_gene: TRBJ2-1
CDR3aa: ASSASSGSHNEQF

v_gene: TRBV30
j_gene: TRBJ1-1
CDR3aa: AWTSGRGTEAF

v_gene: TRBV5-4
j_gene: TRBJ2-6
CDR3aa: ASSSGQPSLNVLT

v_gene: TRBV11-3
j_gene: TRBJ2-1
CDR3aa: ASSLRSYNEQF

v_gene: TRBV5-4
j_gene: TRBJ2-5
CDR3aa: ASSPVTGEETQY